A selection of T cell receptor beta chains follows, all from one sample in a study of neoadjuvant anti-PD-1 for oral cavity cancer. The protocol was immunoSEQ multiplex PCR, while the TCRdb copy is restricted to in-frame clones and leaves out a portion. The sample holds nearly 7,000 clones; about 70% are singletons and the top ten take approximately 3.4%. Sample: PBMCs, taken before nivolumab (anti-PD-1) treatment. Receptors originate from a person aged 40 to 85 with oral cavity squamous cell carcinoma. Each CDR3 is given with its conserved first and last residue. The order of the fields is J gene, clone size, CDR3 length, D gene, V gene, CDR3 DNA, CDR3 protein. A D gene is named only where the DNA matches it firmly. Clone size is given for some rows only: seen once, a few or many times, or a class if the clone is expanded.

J: TRBJ1-2
size: once
length: 12
D: NA
V: TRBV28
DNA: TGTGCCAGCAGGGATCCTAACTATGGCTACACCTTC
CDR3: CASRDPNYGYTF

J: TRBJ2-5
size: once
length: 15
D: NA
V: TRBV5-1
DNA: TGCGCCAGCAGCTTGGAGGAGGGTGCATGGGAGACCCAGTACTTC
CDR3: CASSLEEGAWETQYF

J: TRBJ1-5
size: NA
length: 12
D: NA
V: TRBV19
DNA: TGTGCCAGTAGTTGGGTTGCTCAGCCCCAGCATTTT
CDR3: CASSWVAQPQHF

J: TRBJ2-5
size: NA
length: 13
D: TRBD2
V: TRBV19
DNA: TGTGCCACCACCAGCGGGGGGGGCGAGACCCAGTACTTC
CDR3: CATTSGGGETQYF

J: TRBJ2-4
size: NA
length: 17
D: NA
V: TRBV27
DNA: TGTGCCAGCAGTTCCCAGGGAGGGGGATTAGCCAAAAACATTCAGTACTTC
CDR3: CASSSQGGGLAKNIQYF

J: TRBJ1-5
size: NA
length: 15
D: NA
V: TRBV5-5
DNA: TGTGCCAGCAGCTGGAGGGAAGGGGGAAATCAGCCCCAGCATTTT
CDR3: CASSWREGGNQPQHF

J: TRBJ2-5
size: NA
length: 14
D: NA
V: TRBV7-8
DNA: TGTGCCAGCAGCTTAGTTGCCGTCCAAGAGACCCAGTACTTC
CDR3: CASSLVAVQETQYF

J: TRBJ1-1
size: NA
length: 13
D: NA
V: TRBV15
DNA: TGTGCCACCAGCCCACGGGGGGACACTGAAGCTTTCTTT
CDR3: CATSPRGDTEAFF

J: TRBJ1-6
size: NA
length: 14
D: NA
V: TRBV7-2
DNA: TGTGCCAGCAGCTTAAAAGCCACTAATTCACCCCTCCACTTT
CDR3: CASSLKATNSPLHF

J: TRBJ2-3
size: NA
length: 16
D: TRBD2
V: TRBV7-8
DNA: TGTGCCAGCAGCCGTGAACTAGCGGGGCACACAGATACGCAGTATTTT
CDR3: CASSRELAGHTDTQYF

J: TRBJ2-7
size: NA
length: 19
D: NA
V: TRBV10-2
DNA: TGCGCCAGCAGTGAGAGGGAGGAGGGCAGGGGGTTTAGCTCCTACGAGCAGTACTTC
CDR3: CASSEREEGRGFSSYEQYF

J: TRBJ2-7
size: once
length: 14
D: NA
V: TRBV13
DNA: TGTGCCAGCAGCTTACGTACAGTCCCCTACGAGCAGTACTTC
CDR3: CASSLRTVPYEQYF

J: TRBJ2-3
size: few
length: 17
D: NA
V: TRBV7-9
DNA: TGTGCCAGCAGCTTAGGGGGCGTGGGACAAAGCACAGATACGCAGTATTTT
CDR3: CASSLGGVGQSTDTQYF

J: TRBJ1-5
size: NA
length: 15
D: NA
V: TRBV6-5
DNA: TGTGCCAGCAGCGGAGGGGGGCAGGGGAATCAGCCCCAGCATTTT
CDR3: CASSGGGQGNQPQHF

J: TRBJ1-2
size: few
length: 15
D: NA
V: TRBV5-5
DNA: TGTGCCAGCAGCTCTGACGGATCAACTAACTATGGCTACACCTTC
CDR3: CASSSDGSTNYGYTF

J: TRBJ1-2
size: NA
length: 17
D: NA
V: TRBV6-1
DNA: TGTGCCAGCAGTGGCGGGACGGACACCGAAGAAAACTATGGCTACACCTTC
CDR3: CASSGGTDTEENYGYTF

J: TRBJ1-5
size: few
length: 19
D: TRBD1
V: TRBV4-1
DNA: TGCGCCAGCAGCCAATCGGGACAGGGGGCTGGAAGGAGCAATCAGCCCCAGCATTTT
CDR3: CASSQSGQGAGRSNQPQHF

J: TRBJ2-3
size: NA
length: 14
D: NA
V: TRBV4-3
DNA: TGCGCCAGCAGCCAAGGGGGAAGCACAGATACGCAGTATTTT
CDR3: CASSQGGSTDTQYF

J: TRBJ2-3
size: NA
length: 16
D: TRBD1
V: TRBV5-1
DNA: TGCGCCAGCAGCCCACAGACAGGGGCGAGCACAGATACGCAGTATTTT
CDR3: CASSPQTGASTDTQYF

J: TRBJ2-3
size: NA
length: 18
D: TRBD2
V: TRBV11-3
DNA: TGTGCCAGCAGCTTCTACAGCGGGGGGCCTTATAGCACAGATACGCAGTATTTT
CDR3: CASSFYSGGPYSTDTQYF

J: TRBJ2-3
size: NA
length: 15
D: NA
V: TRBV9
DNA: TGTGCCAGCAGCGTAGCTGGGACCGACACAGATACGCAGTATTTT
CDR3: CASSVAGTDTDTQYF

J: TRBJ2-7
size: NA
length: 14
D: TRBD1
V: TRBV6-1
DNA: TGTGCCAGCAGTCTCGGGGACAGCGCCTACGAGCAGTACTTC
CDR3: CASSLGDSAYEQYF

J: TRBJ2-1
size: NA
length: 15
D: NA
V: TRBV28
DNA: TGTGCCAGCAGGGGGGGCTCGCGGGGGCTAGCCGGCGAGTTCTTC
CDR3: CASRGGSRGLAGEFF

J: TRBJ2-1
size: NA
length: 15
D: TRBD2
V: TRBV10-3
DNA: TGTGCCATCAGTGATAATAGCGGGGAACGGGGTGAGCAGTTCTTC
CDR3: CAISDNSGERGEQFF

J: TRBJ2-4
size: NA
length: 12
D: NA
V: TRBV2
DNA: TGTGCCAGCAATAACGTTGCGGACATTCAGTACTTC
CDR3: CASNNVADIQYF

J: TRBJ1-2
size: few
length: 14
D: TRBD1
V: TRBV2
DNA: TGTGCCAGCAGGGCGACAGGGCAACTTGTGGGCTACACCTTC
CDR3: CASRATGQLVGYTF

J: TRBJ1-3
size: NA
length: 15
D: NA
V: TRBV9
DNA: TGTGCCAGCAGCGTAGGAACAGACTCTGGAAACACCATATATTTT
CDR3: CASSVGTDSGNTIYF

J: TRBJ2-2
size: NA
length: 15
D: NA
V: TRBV5-1
DNA: TGCGCCAGCAGCCCTGGGGGTGTCGCTACCGGGGAGCTGTTTTTT
CDR3: CASSPGGVATGELFF

J: TRBJ1-6
size: few
length: 14
D: TRBD1
V: TRBV25-1
DNA: TGTGCCAGCAGAAGGGACAGGGTTGCTTCACCCCTCCACTTT
CDR3: CASRRDRVASPLHF

J: TRBJ1-4
size: NA
length: 13
D: TRBD1
V: TRBV14
DNA: TGTGCCAGCAGCGACAGGGTCAAGGAAAAACTGTTTTTT
CDR3: CASSDRVKEKLFF

J: TRBJ1-2
size: NA
length: 14
D: NA
V: TRBV6-6
DNA: TGTGCCAGCAGTTCGGCAGTGGGGCCACAAGGCTACACCTTC
CDR3: CASSSAVGPQGYTF

J: TRBJ2-4
size: NA
length: 12
D: TRBD2
V: TRBV9
DNA: TGTGCCAGCAGCCCGGGAGGGAACATTCAGTACTTC
CDR3: CASSPGGNIQYF

J: TRBJ2-3
size: NA
length: 14
D: NA
V: TRBV11-2
DNA: TGTGCCAGCAGCTTTAGGGGAAGCACAGATACGCAGTATTTT
CDR3: CASSFRGSTDTQYF

J: TRBJ2-3
size: NA
length: 12
D: NA
V: TRBV6-1
DNA: TGTGCCAGCAGCTGGGGTCCAGATACGCAGTATTTT
CDR3: CASSWGPDTQYF

J: TRBJ1-1
size: NA
length: 13
D: TRBD1
V: TRBV18
DNA: TGTGCCAGCTCCCCGGACAGGCTGTCAGAAGCTTTCTTT
CDR3: CASSPDRLSEAFF

J: TRBJ1-6
size: NA
length: 18
D: NA
V: TRBV5-5
DNA: TGTGCCAGCAGCTATGACAGGATTCGCAGCTCCTATAATTCACCCCTCCACTTT
CDR3: CASSYDRIRSSYNSPLHF

J: TRBJ2-7
size: few
length: 12
D: NA
V: TRBV30
DNA: TGTGCCTGGAGTGGAGGCGGTACCGAGCAGTACTTC
CDR3: CAWSGGGTEQYF

J: TRBJ2-7
size: few
length: 14
D: NA
V: TRBV6-6
DNA: TGTGCCAGCAGATCTCACCAGGGCGACTACGAGCAGTACTTC
CDR3: CASRSHQGDYEQYF

J: TRBJ2-3
size: NA
length: 15
D: TRBD2
V: TRBV19
DNA: TGTGCCAGTAGTATAAGGCGGGGGGGCACAGATACGCAGTATTTT
CDR3: CASSIRRGGTDTQYF